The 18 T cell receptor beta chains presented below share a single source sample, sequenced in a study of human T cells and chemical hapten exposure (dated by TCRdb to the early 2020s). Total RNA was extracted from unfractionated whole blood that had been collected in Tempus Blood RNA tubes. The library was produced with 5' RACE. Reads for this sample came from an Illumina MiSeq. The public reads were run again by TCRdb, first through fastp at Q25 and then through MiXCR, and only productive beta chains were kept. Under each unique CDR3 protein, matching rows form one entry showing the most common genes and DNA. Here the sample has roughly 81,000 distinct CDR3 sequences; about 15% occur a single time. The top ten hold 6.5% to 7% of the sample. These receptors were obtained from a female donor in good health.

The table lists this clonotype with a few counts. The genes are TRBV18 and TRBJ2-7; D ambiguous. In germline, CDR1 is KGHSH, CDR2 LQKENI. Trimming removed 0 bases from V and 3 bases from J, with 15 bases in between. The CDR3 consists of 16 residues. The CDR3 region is CASSPPGSRQLYEQYF. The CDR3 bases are TGTGCCAGCTCACCACCAGGCAGCAGACAACTCTACGAGCAGTACTTC. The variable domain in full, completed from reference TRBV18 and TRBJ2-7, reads NAGVMQNPRHLVRRRGQEARLRCSPMKGHSHVYWYRQLPEEGLKFMVYLQKENIIDESGMPKERFSAEFPKEGPSILRIQQVVRGDSAAYFCASSPPGSRQLYEQYFGPGTRLTVT.

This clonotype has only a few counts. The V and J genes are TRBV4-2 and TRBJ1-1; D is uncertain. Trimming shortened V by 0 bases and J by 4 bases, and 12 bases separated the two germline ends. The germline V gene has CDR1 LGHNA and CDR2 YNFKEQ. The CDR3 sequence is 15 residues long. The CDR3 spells CASSQEVWGSTEAFF. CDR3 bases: TGTGCCAGCAGCCAAGAGGTGTGGGGATCCACTGAAGCTTTCTTT.

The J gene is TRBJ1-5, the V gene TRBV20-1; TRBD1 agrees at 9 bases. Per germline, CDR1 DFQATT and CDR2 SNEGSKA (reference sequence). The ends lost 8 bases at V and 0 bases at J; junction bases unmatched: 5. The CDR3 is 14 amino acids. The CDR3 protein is CSTGTGHSNQPQHF. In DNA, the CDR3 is TGCAGTACCGGGACAGGGCATAGCAATCAGCCCCAGCATTTT.

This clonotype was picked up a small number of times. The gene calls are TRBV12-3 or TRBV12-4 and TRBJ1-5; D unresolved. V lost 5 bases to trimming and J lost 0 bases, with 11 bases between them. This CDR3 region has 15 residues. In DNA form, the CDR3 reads TGTGCCAGCAGTCCCGTGATGGGTAGCAATCAGCCCCAGCATTTT. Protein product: CASSPVMGSNQPQHF.

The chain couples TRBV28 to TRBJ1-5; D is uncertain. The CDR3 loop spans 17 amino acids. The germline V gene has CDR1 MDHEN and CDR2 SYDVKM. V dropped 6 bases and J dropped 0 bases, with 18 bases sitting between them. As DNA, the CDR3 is TGTGCCAGCAGCAAACCCTTACACAAGAATAGCAATCAGCCCCAGCATTTT. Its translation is CASSKPLHKNSNQPQHF.

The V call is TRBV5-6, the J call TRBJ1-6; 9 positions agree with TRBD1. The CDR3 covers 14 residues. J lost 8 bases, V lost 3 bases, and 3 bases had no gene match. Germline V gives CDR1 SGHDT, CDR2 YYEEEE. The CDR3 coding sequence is TGTGCCAGCAGCTGGGGACAGGGCGATTCACCCCTCCACTTT. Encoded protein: CASSWGQGDSPLHF.

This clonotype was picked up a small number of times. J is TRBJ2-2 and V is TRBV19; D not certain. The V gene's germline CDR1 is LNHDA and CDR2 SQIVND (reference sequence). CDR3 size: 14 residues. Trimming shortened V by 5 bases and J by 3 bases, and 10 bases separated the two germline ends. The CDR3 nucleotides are TGTGCCAGTAGTTTCCGGGCTCACACCGGGGAGCTGTTTTTT. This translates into CASSFRAHTGELFF.

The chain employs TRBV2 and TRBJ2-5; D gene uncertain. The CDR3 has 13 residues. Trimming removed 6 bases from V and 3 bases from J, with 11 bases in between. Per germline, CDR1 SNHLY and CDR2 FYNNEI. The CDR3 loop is CASSLKKKETQYF. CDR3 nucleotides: TGTGCCAGCAGCCTGAAGAAAAAAGAGACCCAGTACTTC. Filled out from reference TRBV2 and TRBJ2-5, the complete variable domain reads EPEVTQTPSHQVTQMGQEVILRCVPISNHLYFYWYRQILGQKVEFLVSFYNNEISEKSEIFDDQFSVERPDGSNFTLKIRSTKLEDSAMYFCASSLKKKETQYFGPGTRLLVL.

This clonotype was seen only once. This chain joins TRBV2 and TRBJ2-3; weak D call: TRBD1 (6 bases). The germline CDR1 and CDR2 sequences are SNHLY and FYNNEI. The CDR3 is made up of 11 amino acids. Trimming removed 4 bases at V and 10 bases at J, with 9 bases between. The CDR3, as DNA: TGTGCCAGCAGTGGGACAGCTCCGCAGTATTTT. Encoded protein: CASSGTAPQYF.

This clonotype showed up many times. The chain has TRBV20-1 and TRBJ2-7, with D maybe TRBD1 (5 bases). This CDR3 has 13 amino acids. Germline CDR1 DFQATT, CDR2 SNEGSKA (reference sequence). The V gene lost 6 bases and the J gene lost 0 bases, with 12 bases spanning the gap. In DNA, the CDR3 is TGCAGTGCCACGACAGTTTCCTCCTACGAGCAGTACTTC. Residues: CSATTVSSYEQYF.

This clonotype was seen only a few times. Here the CDR3 reads CSAPLRSGVGYEQYF. The CDR3 region has the DNA TGCAGTGCCCCCCTCCGATCGGGAGTGGGTTACGAGCAGTACTTC. V and J are TRBV20-1 and TRBJ2-7; a possible D gene is TRBD2 (6 bases). Germline V gene lookup returns CDR1 DFQATT and CDR2 SNEGSKA (reference sequence). V was cut by 6 bases and J by 4 bases, with 22 bases left in between. The CDR3 is 15 residues long.

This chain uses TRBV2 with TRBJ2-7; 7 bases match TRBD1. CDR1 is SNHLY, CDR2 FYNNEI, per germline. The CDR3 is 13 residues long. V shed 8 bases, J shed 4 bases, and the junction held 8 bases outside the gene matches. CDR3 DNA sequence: TGTGCCAGCCGGAGACAGGGTGGATACGAGCAGTACTTC. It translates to CASRRQGGYEQYF.

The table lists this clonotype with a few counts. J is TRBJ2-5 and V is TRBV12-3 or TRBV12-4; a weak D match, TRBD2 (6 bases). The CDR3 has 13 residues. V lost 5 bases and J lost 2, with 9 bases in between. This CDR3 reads CASSRDWQETQYF. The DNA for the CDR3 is TGTGCCAGCAGTCGGGACTGGCAAGAGACCCAGTACTTC.

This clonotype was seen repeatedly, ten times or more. The CDR3 is CASSLNSNQPQHF. DNA for the CDR3: TGTGCCAGCAGCTTAAATAGCAATCAGCCCCAGCATTTT. The chain has TRBV7-2 and TRBJ1-5; D gene unclear. The CDR3 covers 13 residues. Per germline, CDR1 SGHTA and CDR2 FQGNSA. V was cut by 2 bases and J by 0 bases, with 2 bases left in between.

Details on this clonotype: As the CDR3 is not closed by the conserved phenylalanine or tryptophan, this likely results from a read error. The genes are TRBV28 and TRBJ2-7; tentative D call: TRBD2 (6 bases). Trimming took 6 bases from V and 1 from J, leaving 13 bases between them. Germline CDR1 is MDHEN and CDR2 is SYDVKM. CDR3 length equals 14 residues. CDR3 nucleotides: TGTGCCAGCAGCTCGGGACTCGATTCCTACGAGCAGTACTCC. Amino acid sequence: CASSSGLDSYEQYS.

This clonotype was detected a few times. The CDR3 region has the DNA TGTGCCAGCAGCGGGGGGCGCGTCTACAATGAGCAGTTCTTC. Protein sequence: CASSGGRVYNEQFF. V gene TRBV7-6 combines with J gene TRBJ2-1; D is possibly TRBD1 or TRBD2 (6 bases each). Germline V gene lookup returns CDR1 SGHVS and CDR2 FNYEAQ. The CDR3 covers 14 residues. V lost 5 bases and J lost 3, with 11 bases in between.

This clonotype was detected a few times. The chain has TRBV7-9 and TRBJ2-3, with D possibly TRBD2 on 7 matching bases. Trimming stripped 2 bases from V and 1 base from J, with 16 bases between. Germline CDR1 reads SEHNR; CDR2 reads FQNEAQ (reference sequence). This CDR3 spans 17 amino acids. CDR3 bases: TGTGCCAGCAGCTTATCTCGACGGGGGGCGGGCACAGATACGCAGTATTTT. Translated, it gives CASSLSRRGAGTDTQYF.

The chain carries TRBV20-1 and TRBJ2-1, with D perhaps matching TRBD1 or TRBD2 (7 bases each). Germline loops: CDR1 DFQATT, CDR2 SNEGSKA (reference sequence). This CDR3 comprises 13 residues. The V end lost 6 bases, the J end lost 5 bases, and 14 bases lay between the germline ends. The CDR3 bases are TGCAGTGCCAGGGGGACTACCAACAATGAGCAGTTCTTC. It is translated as CSARGTTNNEQFF.